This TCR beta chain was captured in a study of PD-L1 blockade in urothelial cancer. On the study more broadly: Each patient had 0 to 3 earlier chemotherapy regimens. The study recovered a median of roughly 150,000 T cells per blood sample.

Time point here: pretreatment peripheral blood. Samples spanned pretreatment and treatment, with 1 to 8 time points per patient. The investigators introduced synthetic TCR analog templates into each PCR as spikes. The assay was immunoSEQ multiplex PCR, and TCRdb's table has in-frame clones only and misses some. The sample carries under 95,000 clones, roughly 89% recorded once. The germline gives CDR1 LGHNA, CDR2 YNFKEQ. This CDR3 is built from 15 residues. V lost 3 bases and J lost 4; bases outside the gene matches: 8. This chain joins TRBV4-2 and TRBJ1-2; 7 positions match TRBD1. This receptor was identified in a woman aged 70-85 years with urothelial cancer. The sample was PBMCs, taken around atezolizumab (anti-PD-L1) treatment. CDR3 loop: CASSQDTGAIYGYTF. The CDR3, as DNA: TGTGCCAGCAGCCAGGACACAGGGGCGATCTATGGCTACACCTTC.